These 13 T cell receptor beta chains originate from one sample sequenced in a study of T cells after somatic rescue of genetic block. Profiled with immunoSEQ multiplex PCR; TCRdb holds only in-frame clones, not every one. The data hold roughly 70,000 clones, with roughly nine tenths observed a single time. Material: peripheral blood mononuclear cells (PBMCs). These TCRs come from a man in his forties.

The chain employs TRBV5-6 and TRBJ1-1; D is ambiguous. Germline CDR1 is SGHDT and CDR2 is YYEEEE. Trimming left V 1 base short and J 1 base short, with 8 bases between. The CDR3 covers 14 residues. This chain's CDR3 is CASSLIRQNTEAFF. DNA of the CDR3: TGTGCCAGCAGCTTGATCAGACAGAACACTGAAGCTTTCTTT.

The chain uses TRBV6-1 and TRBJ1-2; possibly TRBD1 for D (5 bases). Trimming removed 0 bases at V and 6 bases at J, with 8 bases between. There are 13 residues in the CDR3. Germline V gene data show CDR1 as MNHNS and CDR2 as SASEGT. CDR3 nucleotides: TGTGCCAGCAGTGAAGCGCTGGGGGATGGCTACACCTTC. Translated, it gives CASSEALGDGYTF.

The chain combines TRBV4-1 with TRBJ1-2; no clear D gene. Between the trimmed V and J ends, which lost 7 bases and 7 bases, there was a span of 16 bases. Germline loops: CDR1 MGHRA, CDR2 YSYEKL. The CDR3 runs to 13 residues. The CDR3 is CASTGSRKGGYTF. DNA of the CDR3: TGCGCCAGCACTGGGAGTCGGAAGGGTGGCTACACCTTC.

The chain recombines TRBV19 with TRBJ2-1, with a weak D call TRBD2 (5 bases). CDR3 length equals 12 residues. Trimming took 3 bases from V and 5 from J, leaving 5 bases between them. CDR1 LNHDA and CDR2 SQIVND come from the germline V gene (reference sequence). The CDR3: CASSISDNEQFF. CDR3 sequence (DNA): TGTGCCAGTAGTATTAGCGACAATGAGCAGTTCTTC.

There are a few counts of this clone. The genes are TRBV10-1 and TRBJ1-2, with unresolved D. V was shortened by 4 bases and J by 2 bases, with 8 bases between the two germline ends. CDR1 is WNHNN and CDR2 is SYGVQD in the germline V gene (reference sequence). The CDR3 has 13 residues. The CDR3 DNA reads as TGCGCCAGCAGTGTTTCTCCAAACTATGGCTACACCTTC. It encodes CASSVSPNYGYTF.

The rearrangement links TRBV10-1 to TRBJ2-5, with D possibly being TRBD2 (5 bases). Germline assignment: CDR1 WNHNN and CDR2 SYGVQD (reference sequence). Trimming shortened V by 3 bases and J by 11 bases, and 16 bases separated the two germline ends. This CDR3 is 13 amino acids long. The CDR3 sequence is CASSELRSTGQYF. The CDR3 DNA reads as TGCGCCAGCAGTGAACTGAGATCGACGGGGCAGTACTTC.

Written as DNA, the CDR3 is TGTGCCAGCAGCTTAGATCGGGGACTCTTAGCGGGGGGGCACGGTGAGCAGTTCTTC. Its translation is CASSLDRGLLAGGHGEQFF. The chain recombines TRBV11-2 with TRBJ2-1, with TRBD2 matching 11 bases. CDR1 is SGHAT, CDR2 FQNNGV, per germline. This CDR3 is built from 19 residues. V was pared by 0 bases and J by 9 bases, with 16 bases of the junction left unmatched.

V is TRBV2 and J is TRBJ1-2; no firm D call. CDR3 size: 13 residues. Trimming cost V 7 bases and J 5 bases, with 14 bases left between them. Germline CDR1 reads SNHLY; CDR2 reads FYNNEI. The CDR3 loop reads CASKRNAAYGYTF. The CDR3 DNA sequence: TGTGCCAGCAAACGTAACGCGGCTTATGGCTACACCTTC.

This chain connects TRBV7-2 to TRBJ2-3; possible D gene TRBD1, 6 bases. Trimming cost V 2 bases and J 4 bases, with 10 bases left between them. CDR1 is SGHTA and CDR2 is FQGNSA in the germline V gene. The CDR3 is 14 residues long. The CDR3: CASSLRQGSDTQYF. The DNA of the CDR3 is TGTGCCAGCAGCTTACGGCAGGGGTCAGATACGCAGTATTTT.

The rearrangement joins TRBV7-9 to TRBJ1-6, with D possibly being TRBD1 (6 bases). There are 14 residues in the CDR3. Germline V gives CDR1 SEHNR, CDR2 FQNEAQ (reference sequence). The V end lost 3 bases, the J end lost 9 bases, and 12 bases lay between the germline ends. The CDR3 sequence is CASSFGGGGSPLHF. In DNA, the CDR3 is TGTGCCAGCAGCTTTGGAGGGGGTGGTTCACCCCTCCACTTT.

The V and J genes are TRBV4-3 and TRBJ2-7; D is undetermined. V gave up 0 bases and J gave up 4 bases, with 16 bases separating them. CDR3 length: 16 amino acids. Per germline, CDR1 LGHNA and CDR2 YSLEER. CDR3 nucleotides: TGCGCCAGCAGCCAAGATCGATTCGGTACCCTTTACGAGCAGTACTTC. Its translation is CASSQDRFGTLYEQYF.

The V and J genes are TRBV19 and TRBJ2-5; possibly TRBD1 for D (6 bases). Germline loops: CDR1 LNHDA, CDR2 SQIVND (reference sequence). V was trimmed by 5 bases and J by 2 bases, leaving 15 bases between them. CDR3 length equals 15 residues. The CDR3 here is CASSFDRTLQETQYF. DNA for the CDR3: TGTGCCAGTAGTTTCGACAGGACCCTACAAGAGACCCAGTACTTC.

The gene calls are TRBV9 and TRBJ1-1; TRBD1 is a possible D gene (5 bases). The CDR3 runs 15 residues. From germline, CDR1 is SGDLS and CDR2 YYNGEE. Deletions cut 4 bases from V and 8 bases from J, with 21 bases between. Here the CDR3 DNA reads TGTGCCAGCAGCCCAACCGGGACCCCCCTCAAAGAAGCTTTCTTT. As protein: CASSPTGTPLKEAFF. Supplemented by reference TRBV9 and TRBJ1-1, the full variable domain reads DSGVTQTPKHLITATGQRVTLRCSPRSGDLSVYWYQQSLDQGLQFLIQYYNGEERAKGNILERFSAQQFPDLHSELNLSSLELGDSALYFCASSPTGTPLKEAFFGQGTRLTVV.